Given below is one TCR beta chain in context. The entry originates in a study of blood T cell repertoires in COVID-19. Background on the study: Acute and convalescent COVID-19 samples came from the United States, Italy and Spain. T cells, B-cell-depleted T cells, or PBMCs supplied cDNA or gDNA.

Original data processing: Amplification of reference gene primers was used by the study to estimate nucleated cell counts. The protocol was immunoSEQ multiplex PCR, while the TCRdb copy is restricted to in-frame clones and leaves out a portion. V and J calls and clone size are given by that table; D and trimming were obtained from the DNA. Here the sample spans roughly 140,000 clones, roughly 82% being singletons. Germline CDR1 is SGHVS and CDR2 is FNYEAQ. The V and J ends lost 5 bases and 1 base respectively, with 17 bases between them. The CDR3 is made up of 16 amino acids. This chain joins TRBV7-6 and TRBJ2-5; tentatively, D is TRBD1 (5 bases). This TCR derives from a woman aged 45-65 years in a cohort sampled during active or convalescent COVID-19. The specimen was peripheral blood. CDR3 in amino acids: CASSLLGALGQETQYF. CDR3 DNA sequence: TGTGCCAGCAGCCTCTTAGGGGCATTAGGCCAAGAGACCCAGTACTTC.